This T cell receptor beta chain was obtained from a study of vaccination and CD4 T cells after COVID-19. Whole-study context: The stimulating agents, overlapping spike peptides, came from SARS-CoV-2, HCoV-NL63, HCoV-OC43 and HCoV-229E.

This clonotype turned up a few times. Its antigen remains unknown. Treatment of the sample: roughly ten-day PBMC culture with coronavirus spike peptide pools or control peptides (ViraFEST assay). For ViraFEST, peptide pools expanded antigen-specific T cells, after which the TCRs were sequenced. It was after 10 to 11 days of culture that CD4+ T cells were isolated by negative selection. The Oncomine TCR Beta short-read assay sequenced DNA from cultured CD4+ T cells. Genomic DNA was taken out of cultured CD4+ T cells by extraction. MiXCR, run by TCRdb on the PCR reads, gives a single entry per CDR3 protein. Counted here are over 15,000 distinct CDR3 sequences, approximately 33% occurring once; the ten biggest clones make up about 15%. This clonotype was sampled from a human donor with COVID-19. Input material: cultured CD4+ T cells from blood.

The CDR3, as DNA: TGTGCCAGCACCCCGGGGAATTCACCCCTCCACTTT. Translated: CASTPGNSPLHF. This sequence joins TRBV28 and TRBJ1-6; the D is unclear. Germline V lookup: CDR1 MDHEN, CDR2 SYDVKM. The CDR3 covers 12 residues. Trimming took 7 bases from V and 7 from J, leaving 8 bases between them.